The TCR beta chain described here comes from a study of T cell changes during pregnancy in multiple sclerosis. This CDR3 has 17 amino acids. The V gene's germline CDR1 is LNHDA and CDR2 SQIVND (reference sequence). The V and J ends lost 5 bases and 4 bases, in that order; junction bases with no gene match: 9. Clones were sequenced by immunoSEQ multiplex PCR, and TCRdb holds only the in-frame ones, with some missing. Of more than 90,000 clones listed, about 94% are singletons. The chain uses TRBV19 and TRBJ1-3, with 12 bases lining up with TRBD1. This receptor was taken from a female donor with multiple sclerosis, enrolled in a pregnancy study. Sequencing used peripheral blood, obtained in the third trimester of pregnancy. The CDR3 DNA sequence: TGTGCCAGTAGTCCGGGACAGGGGGCTGGATCCGGAAACACCATATATTTT. This codes for CASSPGQGAGSGNTIYF.